Below, 23 T cell receptor beta chains from the same sample are listed, as sequenced in a study of cytomegalovirus exposure and HLA in healthy donors. A multiplex PCR was run with 60 Vbeta primers and 13 Jbeta primers. Repertoires were generated with immunoSEQ multiplex PCR, while TCRdb's copy carries only in-frame clones and drops some. The sample contains some 130,000 clones, about four fifths of which appear only once. The sequenced sample was PBMCs. These receptors were taken from a male donor in good health and CMV-seronegative.

This clone came up a few times. The chain employs TRBV19 and TRBJ2-7; unclear D gene. Germline loops: CDR1 LNHDA, CDR2 SQIVND (reference sequence). This CDR3 has 14 residues. Trimming took 5 bases from V and 0 from J, leaving 11 bases between them. CDR3 protein: CASSRGQDSYEQYF. Here the CDR3 DNA reads TGTGCCAGTAGTCGTGGGCAGGACTCCTACGAGCAGTACTTC.

J is TRBJ2-1 and V is TRBV5-1; 7 bases match TRBD2. The germline gives CDR1 SGHRS, CDR2 YFSETQ. The J segment lost 5 bases and the V segment lost 0 bases, leaving 5 bases of the junction unmatched. This CDR3 is built from 15 residues. In DNA form, the CDR3 reads TGCGCCAGCAGCTTGGTTTCGGGGAGGGACAATGAGCAGTTCTTC. This encodes CASSLVSGRDNEQFF.

This clone was recorded only once. This sequence joins TRBV7-2 and TRBJ1-2, with 7 positions matching TRBD1. With V trimmed by 0 bases and J by 2 bases, 3 bases remained unmatched. CDR3 length: 15 amino acids. Germline loops: CDR1 SGHTA, CDR2 FQGNSA. CDR3 amino acids: CASSLAKTGNYGYTF. The CDR3 DNA reads TGTGCCAGCAGCTTAGCGAAGACAGGGAACTATGGCTACACCTTC.

The table lists this clone with a count of one. The rearrangement links TRBV27 to TRBJ2-7; 8 positions match TRBD2. The CDR3 consists of 12 residues. Germline-derived CDR1 and CDR2 are MNHEY and SMNVEV (reference sequence). With 6 bases clipped from V and 4 bases from J, the junction kept 2 bases outside the gene matches. CDR3 loop: CASRAGAYEQYF. CDR3 coding DNA: TGTGCCAGCAGAGCGGGGGCTTACGAGCAGTACTTC.

V is TRBV5-1 and J is TRBJ2-1; 8 bases are shared with TRBD1. The CDR3 totals 20 residues. V dropped 2 bases and J dropped 6; count of bases not matched to a gene: 22. Per the germline V gene, CDR1 is SGHRS and CDR2 is YFSETQ. The CDR3 DNA reads TGCGCCAGCAGCTTTTGGGGAAGCAGGGGGCAAGGGGGCCGGGGCAATGAGCAGTTCTTC. It specifies CASSFWGSRGQGGRGNEQFF.

The CDR3 spells CASSRVGQGTGGYTF. CDR3 sequence (DNA): TGTGCCAGCAGCCGAGTGGGACAGGGCACGGGTGGCTACACCTTC. V gene TRBV5-4 combines with J gene TRBJ1-2; 9 nucleotides align to TRBD1. With 4 bases clipped from V and 7 bases from J, the junction kept 11 bases outside the gene matches. The CDR3 extends over 15 amino acids. Germline V gene lookup returns CDR1 SGHNT and CDR2 YYREEE (reference sequence).

The genes are TRBV19 and TRBJ2-7, with D possibly TRBD2 on 5 matching bases. V lost 3 bases and J lost 2, with 14 bases in between. CDR1 and CDR2 (germline): LNHDA, SQIVND (reference sequence). The CDR3 runs to 15 residues. DNA of the CDR3: TGTGCCAGTAGTATGTATATTGAGACTACCTACGAGCAGTACTTC. Translating gives CASSMYIETTYEQYF.

The V gene is TRBV6-6, the J gene TRBJ1-6; D unresolved. The germline V gene encodes CDR1 MNHNY and CDR2 SVGAGI (reference sequence). V lost 2 bases to trimming and J lost 8 bases, with 7 bases between them. This CDR3 region has 13 residues. The CDR3 is CASSYSSYSPLHF. For the CDR3, the DNA is TGTGCCAGCAGTTACAGCTCCTATTCACCCCTCCACTTT.

The chain has TRBV4-2 and TRBJ2-3, with 9 bases fitting TRBD2. CDR3 length equals 16 residues. Germline CDR1 LGHNA, CDR2 YNFKEQ. The V gene end was trimmed by 4 bases and the J gene end by 4 bases; junction bases not matched to a gene: 9. CDR3: CASSPKGAGGADTQYF. In nucleotides, the CDR3 is TGTGCCAGCAGCCCAAAGGGGGCGGGGGGGGCAGATACGCAGTATTTT.

This sequence joins TRBV18 and TRBJ2-1, with 8 bases aligning to TRBD2. From germline, CDR1 is KGHSH and CDR2 LQKENI. The J segment lost 0 bases and the V segment lost 0 bases, leaving 4 bases of the junction unmatched. The CDR3 consists of 17 residues. CDR3 nucleotides: TGTGCCAGCTCACCACCGGGCGGGGGGAGCTCCTACAATGAGCAGTTCTTC. Its translation is CASSPPGGGSSYNEQFF.

This chain links TRBV5-1 with TRBJ1-3, with 9 positions matching TRBD1. V was pared by 3 bases and J by 3 bases, with 4 bases of the junction left unmatched. The CDR3 loop spans 15 amino acids. The germline CDR1 and CDR2 sequences are SGHRS and YFSETQ. This CDR3 is CASSSGQGNGNTIYF. The CDR3 coding sequence is TGCGCCAGCAGCTCGGGACAGGGAAATGGAAACACCATATATTTT.

The J gene is TRBJ1-2, the V gene TRBV19, with 8 nucleotides matching TRBD1. Germline-derived CDR1 and CDR2 are LNHDA and SQIVND (reference sequence). This CDR3 is 14 amino acids long. With 5 bases clipped from V and 6 bases from J, the junction kept 8 bases outside the gene matches. Here the CDR3 DNA reads TGTGCCAGTAGTTTTCTTCCGACAGGGGATGGCTACACCTTC. It codes for CASSFLPTGDGYTF.

DNA of the CDR3: TGTGCCAGCAGCTCGAGCCAGGAACGGTCCAACTACGAGCAGTACTTC. This encodes CASSSSQERSNYEQYF. The V and J genes are TRBV7-9 and TRBJ2-7; D ambiguous. This CDR3 has 16 amino acids. Trimming removed 4 bases from V and 3 bases from J, with 19 bases in between. CDR1 is SEHNR, CDR2 FQNEAQ, per germline (reference sequence).

In DNA form, the CDR3 reads TGTGCCAGCAGCTTTGGGCTAGCGGGTGGAAGCTCCTACGAGCAGTACTTC. Protein: CASSFGLAGGSSYEQYF. The J gene is TRBJ2-7, the V gene TRBV21-1; the table gives TRBD2 as D, unverified against the DNA. TRBV21-1 is a documented pseudogene. This CDR3 is built from 17 residues.

V and J are TRBV6-5 and TRBJ1-2; TRBD1 is a possible D gene (5 bases). The CDR3 spans 14 residues. V dropped 1 base and J dropped 7 bases, with 13 bases sitting between them. Germline V gene sequence: CDR1 MNHEY, CDR2 SVGAGI. CDR3 protein: CASSYWQGQAGYTF. In nucleotides, the CDR3 is TGTGCCAGCAGTTACTGGCAGGGCCAAGCTGGCTACACCTTC.

The genes are TRBV27 and TRBJ2-1; D uncertain. V dropped 6 bases and J dropped 0 bases, with 9 bases sitting between them. This CDR3 is built from 14 residues. Germline CDR1 reads MNHEY; CDR2 reads SMNVEV (reference sequence). CDR3: CASRLTSSYNEQFF. In nucleotides, the CDR3 is TGTGCCAGCAGATTAACGAGCTCCTACAATGAGCAGTTCTTC.

The rearrangement joins TRBV30 to TRBJ2-4; tentative D call: TRBD2 (5 bases). V shed 3 bases and J shed 4 bases, with 7 bases lying between them. Germline V gene sequence: CDR1 GTSNPN, CDR2 SVGIG (reference sequence). This CDR3 spans 12 amino acids. The CDR3 spells CAWRRGKNIQYF. The CDR3 region has the DNA TGTGCCTGGAGAAGAGGGAAAAACATTCAGTACTTC.

This clone was detected only once. The chain's CDR3 is CASSGSGTGSGNTIYF. CDR3 nucleotide sequence: TGTGCCAGCTCAGGATCCGGGACAGGGTCTGGAAACACCATATATTTT. This sequence joins TRBV18 and TRBJ1-3, with 9 bases fitting TRBD1. The CDR3 has 16 residues. CDR1 is KGHSH, CDR2 LQKENI, per germline. V shed 5 bases and J 1 base; nucleotides not matched to a gene: 6.

This chain uses TRBV7-8 with TRBJ2-5, with 10 bases identical to TRBD1. V lost 5 bases, J lost 2 bases, and 5 bases stayed unmatched. The CDR3 has 15 residues. Germline V CDR1 and CDR2: SGHVS, FQNEAQ. The CDR3 DNA reads as TGTGCCAGCAGCGCAAGACAGGGGGCACAAGAGACCCAGTACTTC. This encodes CASSARQGAQETQYF.

This clone was seen a handful of times. This rearrangement joins TRBV18 to TRBJ2-1; D is possibly TRBD1 (5 bases). Deletions cut 5 bases from V and 7 bases from J, with 9 bases between. This CDR3 comprises 12 residues. Germline CDR1 is KGHSH and CDR2 is LQKENI. CDR3 in DNA: TGTGCCAGCTCAAGGGGTGGGAATGAGCAGTTCTTC. This gives the protein CASSRGGNEQFF. The full variable domain, completed using reference TRBV18 and TRBJ2-1, is NAGVMQNPRHLVRRRGQEARLRCSPMKGHSHVYWYRQLPEEGLKFMVYLQKENIIDESGMPKERFSAEFPKEGPSILRIQQVVRGDSAAYFCASSRGGNEQFFGPGTRLTVL.

This rearrangement joins TRBV6-6 to TRBJ2-7; 9 bases map to TRBD1. The CDR3 runs 15 residues. The germline gives CDR1 MNHNY, CDR2 SVGAGI (reference sequence). J gave up 5 bases and V 2 bases, and 7 bases lay outside the gene matches. The CDR3 sequence is CASSYRRDRDDEQYF. The CDR3 DNA reads TGTGCCAGCAGTTACCGAAGGGACAGGGACGACGAGCAGTACTTC.

V is TRBV15 and J is TRBJ2-1; TRBD1 aligns across 7 bases. Germline V gene data show CDR1 as LNHNV and CDR2 as YYDKDF (reference sequence). J lost 2 bases, V lost 3 bases, and 4 bases had no gene match. The CDR3 has 15 residues. The CDR3 sequence is CATSRDRLAYNEQFF. The DNA for the CDR3 is TGTGCCACCAGCAGGGACAGGCTTGCCTACAATGAGCAGTTCTTC.

This chain links TRBV14 with TRBJ2-5, with 7 nucleotides matching TRBD2. The CDR3 is 16 residues long. V shed 2 bases and J 2 bases; nucleotides not matched to a gene: 8. Germline V gene sequence: CDR1 SGHDN, CDR2 FVKESK. In nucleotides, the CDR3 is TGTGCCAGCAGCCAAAATAGCGGGTCATATCAAGAGACCCAGTACTTC. Translating it yields CASSQNSGSYQETQYF. The variable domain in full, completed from reference TRBV14 and TRBJ2-5, reads EAGVTQFPSHSVIEKGQTVTLRCDPISGHDNLYWYRRVMGKEIKFLLHFVKESKQDESGMPNNRFLAERTGGTYSTLKVQPAELEDSGVYFCASSQNSGSYQETQYFGPGTRLLVL.